This TCR beta chain was recorded in a study of T cells after yellow fever vaccination. For the study at large: The fractions with low cell numbers were processed using SMART-Seq v4 Ultra Low Input.

This clonotype was counted only a few times. What it binds is unknown. Study findings and constraints: Abundant clonotypes from the bulk population could have been carried over as contaminants into FACS-sorted repertoires. Reappearance after the booster was observed for most primary-vaccination clones (about 97% CD4, over 70% CD8).

V was cut by 8 bases and J by 4 bases, with 14 bases left in between. This CDR3 contains 13 residues. Germline loops: CDR1 MNHEY, CDR2 SVGAGI. A universal primer site and UMIs were added as TCR cDNA was made by 5'RACE template switching. MiXCR, applied by TCRdb to the 5' RACE reads, yields one record per CDR3 protein. The data contain a few hundred thousand distinct CDR3 sequences, 8.5% to 10% of them seen just once; the ten biggest clones take up approximately 3.5%. This sequence was found in a man aged 18 to 35 who received the YFV17D yellow fever vaccine. This chain joins TRBV6-5 and TRBJ1-2; the D gene is possibly TRBD1 (5 bases). The sample in question was CD4+ T cells sorted from PBMCs, obtained 5 days after the yellow fever booster vaccination. CDR3: CASGRQGGYGYTF. The DNA of the CDR3 is TGTGCCAGCGGTCGGCAGGGCGGCTATGGCTACACCTTC.